A single sample gave rise to the 18 T cell receptor beta chains below, sequenced in a study of blood T cell repertoires in COVID-19. The method was immunoSEQ multiplex PCR; TCRdb's version includes in-frame clones alone and lacks a portion of them. The sample lists some 170,000 clones; roughly 79% were seen once. Material for sequencing was peripheral blood. The receptor source for this set is a woman aged 40-49 years with COVID-19, enrolled during active disease.

Regarding this clone: The same CDR3 can be traced to other DNA sequences in this sample. This rearrangement joins TRBV19 to TRBJ1-1; tentatively, D is TRBD1 (5 bases). Per the germline V gene, CDR1 is LNHDA and CDR2 is SQIVND (reference sequence). V was clipped by 2 bases and J by 0 bases, with 7 bases between them. The CDR3 extends over 14 amino acids. This CDR3 is CASSIQGMNTEAFF. CDR3 nucleotide sequence: TGTGCCAGTAGTATACAGGGCATGAACACTGAAGCTTTCTTT.

The chain is built from TRBV7-9 and TRBJ2-7, with a weak D call TRBD1 (5 bases). Trimming took off 5 bases at V and 1 base at J, with 12 bases between the two ends. Germline CDR1 SEHNR, CDR2 FQNEAQ (reference sequence). The CDR3 has 14 amino acids. The CDR3 region is CASSRSGFSYEQYV. CDR3 nucleotide sequence: TGTGCCAGCAGCCGCTCAGGGTTTTCCTACGAGCAGTACGTC.

This clone was picked up one time. This chain uses TRBV5-4 with TRBJ2-4; TRBD1 agrees at 7 bases. Germline assignment: CDR1 SGHNT and CDR2 YYREEE (reference sequence). J lost 7 bases, V lost 0 bases, and 7 bases had no gene match. The CDR3 contains 15 residues. CDR3 amino acids: CASSLVGAGGNIQYF. The CDR3 nucleotides are TGTGCCAGCAGCTTGGTTGGGGCAGGGGGTAACATTCAGTACTTC.

The CDR3, as DNA: TGTGCCAGCAGCCCCGACAGGGGAAGTGGCAATGAGCAGTTCTTC. This gives the protein CASSPDRGSGNEQFF. The rearrangement uses TRBV11-2 and TRBJ2-1; TRBD1 matches 8 bases. The V gene's germline CDR1 is SGHAT and CDR2 FQNNGV. The CDR3 is 15 amino acids. V was clipped by 5 bases and J by 6 bases; unmatched bases: 9.

V and J are TRBV7-8 and TRBJ2-5, with 9 bases identical to TRBD2. The CDR3 length is 15 residues. CDR1 is SGHVS, CDR2 FQNEAQ, per germline. Germline trimming cut 5 bases from V and 1 base from J; bases unmatched to any gene: 5. The CDR3 sequence: CASSRGRGPQETQYF. CDR3 nucleotide sequence: TGTGCCAGCAGCCGCGGGAGGGGGCCCCAAGAGACCCAGTACTTC. Full variable domain (outside the CDR3, taken from reference TRBV7-8 and TRBJ2-5): GAGVSQSPRYKVAKRGQDVALRCDPISGHVSLFWYQQALGQGPEFLTYFQNEAQLDKSGLPSDRFFAERPEGSVSTLKIQRTQQEDSAVYLCASSRGRGPQETQYFGPGTRLLVL.

V usage is TRBV29-1 and J usage is TRBJ2-7; D may be TRBD2 (5 bases). Germline V lookup: CDR1 SQVTM, CDR2 ANQGSEA. This CDR3 is 14 amino acids long. V was cut by 0 bases and J by 7 bases, with 16 bases left in between. The CDR3 is CSVEEKFPPGEQYF. The CDR3 DNA follows: TGCAGCGTTGAAGAAAAGTTCCCCCCGGGAGAGCAGTACTTC.

The genes are TRBV19 and TRBJ2-5; TRBD1 matches 9 bases. The trim removed 4 bases at V and 9 bases at J, leaving 12 bases unmatched. The germline gives CDR1 LNHDA, CDR2 SQIVND (reference sequence). CDR3 length equals 15 residues. As DNA, the CDR3 is TGTGCCAGTAGTAACCGGGACAGGGCCCGGGGGGCCCAGTACTTC. Protein product: CASSNRDRARGAQYF.

This clone has a single count. The rearrangement uses TRBV11-2 and TRBJ2-7; D is undetermined. This CDR3 contains 14 residues. V gave up 1 base and J gave up 0 bases, with 7 bases separating them. Germline V gene data show CDR1 as SGHAT and CDR2 as FQNNGV. The CDR3: CASSLGASSYEQYV. As DNA, the CDR3 is TGTGCCAGCAGCTTAGGTGCGAGCTCCTACGAGCAGTACGTC.

V gene TRBV6-6 combines with J gene TRBJ1-5, with 10 bases fitting TRBD1. The CDR3 has 16 amino acids. From germline, CDR1 is MNHNY and CDR2 SVGAGI (reference sequence). With V trimmed by 2 bases and J by 4 bases, 5 bases remained unmatched. In DNA form, the CDR3 reads TGTGCCAGCAGTTACGGGACAGGGGCGTCTAATCAGCCCCAGCATTTT. It yields the protein CASSYGTGASNQPQHF.

The CDR3 nucleotides are TGTGCCAGCAGCCGCGACATCCCGAACACTGAAGCTTTCTTT. Its translation: CASSRDIPNTEAFF. J is TRBJ1-1 and V is TRBV6-5; D unclear. The germline V gene has CDR1 MNHEY and CDR2 SVGAGI. V lost 6 bases and J 1 base, leaving 12 bases between the germline ends. This CDR3 spans 14 amino acids.

The chain combines TRBV2 with TRBJ1-4; a possible D gene is TRBD1 (5 bases). Germline CDR1 reads SNHLY; CDR2 reads FYNNEI. The length of the CDR3 is 16 residues. V lost 6 bases and J 8 bases, leaving 22 bases between the germline ends. The CDR3 DNA sequence: TGTGCCAGCAGCCCCCAGGGTTTCGACTTCGTCGAAAAACTGTTTTTT. Protein: CASSPQGFDFVEKLFF.

This clone showed up just a few times. J is TRBJ1-2 and V is TRBV3-1 (or the pseudogene TRBV3-2); no definite D call. The length of the CDR3 is 13 residues. V was shortened by 1 base and J by 8 bases, with 11 bases between the two germline ends. The germline V gene has CDR1 LGHDT and CDR2 YNNKEL (reference sequence). The CDR3 here is CASSQVTGEGYTF. The CDR3 region has the DNA TGTGCCAGCAGCCAAGTTACTGGAGAGGGCTACACCTTC.

The chain employs TRBV19 and TRBJ1-5; D gene unclear. The CDR3 covers 14 residues. The V end was cut by 4 bases, the J end by 3 bases, with 10 bases between. CDR1 and CDR2 from the germline V gene are LNHDA and SQIVND (reference sequence). The CDR3 nucleotides are TGTGCCAGTAGTACACAACTACCCAATCAGCCCCAGCATTTT. The encoded protein is CASSTQLPNQPQHF.

This clone was observed once. J is TRBJ1-1 and V is TRBV19, with D possibly being TRBD1 (5 bases). Trimming removed 9 bases at V and 3 bases at J, with 14 bases between. CDR1 is LNHDA, CDR2 SQIVND, per germline (reference sequence). The CDR3 is 13 amino acids. The CDR3: CASRRVGDTEAFF. The CDR3 region has the DNA TGTGCCAGCCGCAGGGTTGGGGACACTGAAGCTTTCTTT.

The table lists this clone with a count of one. This chain uses TRBV7-8 with TRBJ1-2; D perhaps matches TRBD1 (6 bases). Deletions cut 0 bases from V and 0 bases from J, with 20 bases between. Germline V lookup: CDR1 SGHVS, CDR2 FQNEAQ. The CDR3 consists of 19 residues. The DNA for the CDR3 is TGTGCCAGCAGCTTAGCCGCTGGGGGCACCCGAATCGCTAACTATGGCTACACCTTC. Translated: CASSLAAGGTRIANYGYTF.

This rearrangement joins TRBV28 to TRBJ2-3; D might be TRBD2 (5 bases). Germline values: CDR1 MDHEN, CDR2 SYDVKM. The ends were cut back, 3 bases at V and 4 bases at J, with 11 bases in the middle. The CDR3 covers 14 residues. The CDR3, as DNA: TGTGCCAGCAGTTTTACGGGGTTAGCAGATACGCAGTATTTT. Protein: CASSFTGLADTQYF.

The chain recombines TRBV20-1 with TRBJ2-1; D not resolved. V lost 4 bases to trimming and J lost 7 bases, with 8 bases between them. Germline V CDR1 and CDR2: DFQATT, SNEGSKA (reference sequence). There are 11 residues in the CDR3. The CDR3 DNA reads TGCAGTGCTACTAAGCCTAATGAGCAGTTCTTC. Its protein is CSATKPNEQFF.

V usage is TRBV5-4 and J usage is TRBJ2-3; 8 bases are shared with TRBD2. The germline V gene has CDR1 SGHNT and CDR2 YYREEE (reference sequence). Trimming cost V 4 bases and J 6 bases; bases outside gene matches: 10. The CDR3 length is 15 residues. CDR3 bases: TGTGCCAGCAGCCCCGGGACTAGATCGTCGGATACGCAGTATTTT. It yields the protein CASSPGTRSSDTQYF.